The 25 T cell receptor beta chains listed next were all sequenced from one sample in a study of blood T cell repertoires in COVID-19. Sequencing was performed with immunoSEQ multiplex PCR; in TCRdb, only in-frame clones are kept and a portion is missing. The data contain 200,000 to 250,000 clones, 75% to 90% of them singletons. The sample was PBMCs or T cells enriched from blood (not recorded which). The source of these receptors is a woman aged 25 to 45 who had been exposed to COVID-19.

This chain uses TRBV30 with TRBJ1-5; weak D call: TRBD1 (5 bases). Germline-derived CDR1 and CDR2 are GTSNPN and SVGIG (reference sequence). Trimming took off 1 base at V and 6 bases at J, with 13 bases between the two ends. The CDR3 is 14 residues long. CDR3 protein: CAWSASGLGQPQHF. The CDR3 nucleotides read TGTGCCTGGAGTGCTTCAGGGCTGGGTCAGCCCCAGCATTTT.

This chain links TRBV30 with TRBJ1-2, with unresolved D. Germline values: CDR1 GTSNPN, CDR2 SVGIG (reference sequence). The CDR3 length is 12 residues. V dropped 1 base and J dropped 4 bases, with 7 bases sitting between them. Here the CDR3 DNA reads TGTGCCTGGAGTGCCACTGTCTATGGCTACACCTTC. Translation: CAWSATVYGYTF.

V is TRBV12-5 and J is TRBJ2-1, with unresolved D. The ends were cut back, 8 bases at V and 4 bases at J, with 6 bases in the middle. The germline gives CDR1 LGHNT, CDR2 FRNRAP. CDR3 length: 11 residues. The CDR3 reads CASSLYNEQFF. Here the CDR3 DNA reads TGTGCTAGTAGTCTATACAATGAGCAGTTCTTC.

V is TRBV4-2 and J is TRBJ2-1, with TRBD2 matching 10 bases. The germline V gene has CDR1 LGHNA and CDR2 YNFKEQ. V lost 0 bases, J lost 6 bases, and 8 bases stayed unmatched. This CDR3 region has 17 residues. CDR3 nucleotides: TGTGCCAGCAGCCAAGATTGGAGGACTAGCGGTGGCAATGAGCAGTTCTTC. Amino acid sequence: CASSQDWRTSGGNEQFF.

This chain connects TRBV28 to TRBJ2-3, with a possible D match to TRBD2 (6 bases). Trimming shortened V by 7 bases and J by 3 bases, and 20 bases separated the two germline ends. CDR3 size: 16 residues. Germline CDR1 and CDR2: MDHEN and SYDVKM. The CDR3 region is CASTPGRVAGTDTQYF. DNA for the CDR3: TGTGCCAGCACCCCTGGTCGGGTGGCGGGGACAGATACGCAGTATTTT. Looking up the rest from reference TRBV28 and TRBJ2-3 gives the full variable domain: DVKVTQSSRYLVKRTGEKVFLECVQDMDHENMFWYRQDPGLGLRLIYFSYDVKMKEKGDIPEGYSVSREKKERFSLILESASTNQTSMYLCASTPGRVAGTDTQYFGPGTRLTVL.

This clone showed up just a few times. The rearrangement links TRBV6-5 to TRBJ2-1; 9 bases agree with TRBD2. V shed 10 bases, J shed 3 bases, and the junction held 10 bases outside the gene matches. Germline-derived CDR1 and CDR2 are MNHEY and SVGAGI. This CDR3 spans 15 amino acids. The chain's CDR3 is CATSLLAGDYNEQFF. In nucleotides, the CDR3 is TGTGCCACCTCCCTCTTAGCGGGGGACTACAATGAGCAGTTCTTC.

This clone was seen a single time. The gene calls are TRBV16 and TRBJ1-6; 9 bases agree with TRBD1. This CDR3 comprises 15 residues. V was pared by 4 bases and J by 10 bases, with 8 bases of the junction left unmatched. CDR1 KGHSY and CDR2 FQNENV come from the germline V gene. The CDR3 region has the DNA TGTGCCAGCAGCCTCCGGGACAGGGTGTACTCACCCCTCCACTTT. Protein product: CASSLRDRVYSPLHF.

The rearrangement links TRBV12-5 to TRBJ2-7; tentative D call: TRBD2 (5 bases). CDR1 and CDR2 from the germline V gene are LGHNT and FRNRAP. The CDR3 has 16 amino acids. The V end was cut by 1 base, the J end by 1 base, with 14 bases between. This CDR3 reads CASGLAIGKGSYEQYF. The CDR3 DNA reads as TGTGCTAGTGGTTTGGCGATCGGGAAAGGGTCCTACGAGCAGTACTTC. Full variable domain (outside the CDR3, taken from reference TRBV12-5 and TRBJ2-7): DARVTQTPRHKVTEMGQEVTMRCQPILGHNTVFWYRQTMMQGLELLAYFRNRAPLDDSGMPKDRFSAEMPDATLATLKIQPSEPRDSAVYFCASGLAIGKGSYEQYFGPGTRLTVT.

The chain joins TRBV25-1 to TRBJ1-2; 7 bases fit TRBD1. Looked up from germline, CDR1 is MGHDK and CDR2 is SYGVNS. This CDR3 is 13 amino acids long. Unmatched junction bases numbered 7, after V lost 8 bases and J lost 4 bases. In DNA form, the CDR3 reads TGTGCCAGCGAGGACAGGTTTAGCTATGGCTACACCTTC. Protein: CASEDRFSYGYTF.

V and J are TRBV10-3 and TRBJ1-6; no definite D call. The CDR3 runs 15 residues. The ends were cut back, 6 bases at V and 0 bases at J, with 9 bases in the middle. Per germline, CDR1 ENHRY and CDR2 SYGVKD. CDR3 nucleotide sequence: TGTGCCATCAGAGGAGATAGCTCCTATAATTCACCCCTCCACTTT. It yields the protein CAIRGDSSYNSPLHF.

V gene TRBV29-1 combines with J gene TRBJ2-7; 8 bases agree with TRBD1. Germline CDR1 is SQVTM and CDR2 is ANQGSEA. The V gene end was trimmed by 4 bases and the J gene end by 6 bases; junction bases not matched to a gene: 8. This CDR3 has 13 residues. The CDR3 loop reads CSVAWTGLSEQYF. In DNA form, the CDR3 reads TGCAGCGTTGCGTGGACAGGGTTGAGCGAGCAGTACTTC.

The V and J genes are TRBV29-1 and TRBJ2-1; 10 bases are shared with TRBD2. Looked up from germline, CDR1 is SQVTM and CDR2 is ANQGSEA. The CDR3 is made up of 13 amino acids. Trimming cost V 5 bases and J 8 bases; bases outside gene matches: 6. CDR3 amino acids: CSVSSGSGDEQFF. The CDR3 coding sequence is TGCAGCGTTTCTAGCGGGAGTGGAGATGAGCAGTTCTTC.

The rearrangement uses TRBV18 and TRBJ2-5; tentatively, D is TRBD2 (7 bases). V lost 0 bases to trimming and J lost 4 bases, with 12 bases between them. This CDR3 has 15 residues. From germline, CDR1 is KGHSH and CDR2 LQKENI. The CDR3 sequence: CASSPPRGPGETQYF. CDR3 sequence (DNA): TGTGCCAGCTCACCACCGCGGGGGCCGGGAGAGACCCAGTACTTC.

The chain uses TRBV19 and TRBJ2-5; D is perhaps TRBD2 (6 bases). This CDR3 contains 13 residues. V lost 3 bases, J lost 5 bases, and 10 bases lay in between. CDR1 and CDR2 (germline): LNHDA, SQIVND (reference sequence). This chain's CDR3 is CASSIGGRETQYF. CDR3 DNA: TGTGCCAGTAGTATTGGAGGGCGCGAGACCCAGTACTTC. Complete variable domain (other parts from reference TRBV19 and TRBJ2-5): DGGITQSPKYLFRKEGQNVTLSCEQNLNHDAMYWYRQDPGQGLRLIYYSQIVNDFQKGDIAEGYSVSREKKESFPLTVTSAQKNPTAFYLCASSIGGRETQYFGPGTRLLVL.

This rearrangement joins TRBV7-9 to TRBJ1-4, with unresolved D. The CDR3 length is 16 residues. CDR1 is SEHNR and CDR2 is FQNEAQ in the germline V gene (reference sequence). The V end was cut by 3 bases, the J end by 1 base, with 12 bases between. This chain's CDR3 is CASSFELSITNEKLFF. The CDR3 region has the DNA TGTGCCAGCAGCTTTGAGCTAAGTATAACTAATGAAAAACTGTTTTTT.

This chain links TRBV12-5 with TRBJ1-1; D uncertain. The V end lost 2 bases, the J end lost 0 bases, and 7 bases lay between the germline ends. The length of the CDR3 is 14 residues. CDR1 is LGHNT, CDR2 FRNRAP, per germline. CDR3 in DNA: TGTGCTAGTGGTTTGTCCCTTATGAACACTGAAGCTTTCTTT. This gives the protein CASGLSLMNTEAFF.

V and J are TRBV6-5 and TRBJ1-1; 7 nucleotides line up with TRBD1. V was pared by 6 bases and J by 7 bases, with 5 bases of the junction left unmatched. Germline CDR1 MNHEY, CDR2 SVGAGI. The CDR3 length is 12 residues. CDR3 coding DNA: TGTGCCAGCAGAAGGGGACAGAATGAAGCTTTCTTT. Translating gives CASRRGQNEAFF.

The chain recombines TRBV11-3 with TRBJ2-2; D might be TRBD2 (6 bases). Germline lookup yields CDR1 SGHNT and CDR2 YENEEA. The length of the CDR3 is 14 residues. Trimming cost V 1 base and J 5 bases, with 8 bases left between them. The CDR3 DNA follows: TGTGCCAGCAGCTTAGTCGGGGGTACCGGGGAGCTGTTTTTT. Its protein is CASSLVGGTGELFF.

This chain uses TRBV7-9 with TRBJ1-2, with D perhaps matching TRBD1 (5 bases). This CDR3 is 12 amino acids long. The V end was cut by 4 bases, the J end by 3 bases, with 6 bases between. The germline CDR1 and CDR2 sequences are SEHNR and FQNEAQ (reference sequence). CDR3 in amino acids: CASSSTDYGYTF. In DNA, the CDR3 is TGTGCCAGCAGCTCGACAGACTATGGCTACACCTTC. The full variable domain, with the rest looked up from reference TRBV7-9 and TRBJ1-2, is DTGVSQNPRHKITKRGQNVTFRCDPISEHNRLYWYRQTLGQGPEFLTYFQNEAQLEKSRLLSDRFSAERPKGSFSTLEIQRTEQGDSAMYLCASSSTDYGYTFGSGTRLTVV.

Here the CDR3 DNA reads TGTGCCAGCAGTGATTTTTTCGCTAATGAAAAACTGTTTTTT. This gives the protein CASSDFFANEKLFF. The chain couples TRBV6-1 to TRBJ1-4, with D unresolved. Germline CDR1 is MNHNS and CDR2 is SASEGT. Trimming removed 3 bases from V and 3 bases from J, with 8 bases in between. The CDR3 is made up of 14 amino acids.

The chain is built from TRBV2 and TRBJ2-1, with D tentatively TRBD2 (5 bases). V lost 11 bases to trimming and J lost 4 bases, with 9 bases between them. The V gene's germline CDR1 is SNHLY and CDR2 FYNNEI. The CDR3 is 11 amino acids. The CDR3 is CAGGLYNEQFF. The CDR3 nucleotides are TGTGCCGGCGGACTGTACAATGAGCAGTTCTTC.

The chain joins TRBV4-1 to TRBJ1-5; TRBD1 matches at 8 bases. Germline V gene sequence: CDR1 MGHRA, CDR2 YSYEKL. V dropped 5 bases and J dropped 6; count of bases not matched to a gene: 6. This CDR3 has 14 amino acids. CDR3 DNA: TGCGCCAGCAGCTATGGACAGGGTGGTCAGCCCCAGCATTTT. It yields the protein CASSYGQGGQPQHF.

The V call is TRBV5-1, the J call TRBJ1-1; TRBD1 might be the D (5 bases). Trimming cost V 1 base and J 1 base, with 20 bases left between them. CDR1 is SGHRS and CDR2 is YFSETQ in the germline V gene. The CDR3 length is 18 residues. CDR3 DNA: TGCGCCAGCAGCTTGAGCCCGATGGGGCCGGGGGGGAACACTGAAGCTTTCTTT. Translation: CASSLSPMGPGGNTEAFF.

V usage is TRBV3-1 (or the pseudogene TRBV3-2) and J usage is TRBJ2-1; 8 bases are a match to TRBD2. The CDR3 runs to 14 residues. Germline values: CDR1 LGHDT, CDR2 YNNKEL (reference sequence). The V segment lost 4 bases and the J segment 8 bases; nucleotides outside the gene matches: 7. The CDR3 protein is CASSRGPTSDEQFF. The DNA for the CDR3 is TGTGCCAGCAGCCGAGGCCCGACTAGCGATGAGCAGTTCTTC.

The count of this clone is one. CDR3 protein: CAISAGVGTDTQYF. The CDR3 DNA is TGTGCCATCAGTGCAGGGGTGGGGACAGATACGCAGTATTTT. This chain joins TRBV10-3 and TRBJ2-3, with a possible D match to TRBD1 (6 bases). From germline, CDR1 is ENHRY and CDR2 SYGVKD. There are 14 residues in the CDR3. V lost 4 bases and J lost 3, with 11 bases in between.